This T cell receptor (beta chain) was obtained from a study of cytomegalovirus exposure and HLA in healthy donors. General study findings and limits: Earlier analysis yielded a pattern in which most TCR beta V segments were productive about 87% or about 30% of the time.

Germline V lookup: CDR1 MGHRA, CDR2 YSYEKL. This CDR3 contains 16 residues. V shed 1 base and J 4 bases; nucleotides not matched to a gene: 6. This clone was seen just once. No antigen is known for it. A multiplex PCR was run with 60 Vbeta primers and 13 Jbeta primers. Produced via immunoSEQ multiplex PCR; TCRdb's table is partial and in-frame only. The sample has 75,000 to 100,000 clones, 70% to 80% seen once. This sequence was found in a woman aged 60-75 years in good health and CMV-seropositive. The V and J genes are TRBV4-1 and TRBJ2-3, with 9 bases identical to TRBD2. Sequenced input: PBMCs. CDR3 nucleotides: TGCGCCAGCAGCCAAGCCCCTAGCGGGACTTCAGATACGCAGTATTTT. Protein sequence: CASSQAPSGTSDTQYF.